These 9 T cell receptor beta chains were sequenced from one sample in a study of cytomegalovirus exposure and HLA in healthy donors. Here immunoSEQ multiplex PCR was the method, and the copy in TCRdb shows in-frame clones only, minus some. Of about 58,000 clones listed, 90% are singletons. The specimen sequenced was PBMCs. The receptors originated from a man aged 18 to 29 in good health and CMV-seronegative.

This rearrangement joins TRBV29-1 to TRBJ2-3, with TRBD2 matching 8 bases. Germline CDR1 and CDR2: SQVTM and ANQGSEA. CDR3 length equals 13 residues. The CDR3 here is CLAGGGAGDTQYF. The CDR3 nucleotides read TGCCTCGCGGGAGGAGGGGCGGGAGATACGCAGTATTTT.

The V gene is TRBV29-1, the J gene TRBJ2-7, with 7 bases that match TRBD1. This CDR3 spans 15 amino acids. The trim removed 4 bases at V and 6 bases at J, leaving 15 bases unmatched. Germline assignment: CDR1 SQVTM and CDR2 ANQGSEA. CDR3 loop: CSVGDSPGGSVEQYF. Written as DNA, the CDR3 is TGCAGCGTTGGCGATTCTCCAGGGGGTTCGGTCGAGCAGTACTTC.

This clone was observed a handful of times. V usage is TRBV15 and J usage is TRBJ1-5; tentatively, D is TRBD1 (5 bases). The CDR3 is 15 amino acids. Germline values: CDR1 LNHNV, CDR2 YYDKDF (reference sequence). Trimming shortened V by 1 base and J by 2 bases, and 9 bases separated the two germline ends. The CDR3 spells CATSRGVQGNQPQHF. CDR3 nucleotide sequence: TGTGCCACCAGCAGAGGGGTACAGGGCAATCAGCCCCAGCATTTT.

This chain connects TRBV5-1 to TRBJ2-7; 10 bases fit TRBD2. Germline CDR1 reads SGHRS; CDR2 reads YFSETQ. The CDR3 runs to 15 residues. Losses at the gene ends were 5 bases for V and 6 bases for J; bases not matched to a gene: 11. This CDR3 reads CASRAGTSAFSEQYF. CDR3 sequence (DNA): TGCGCCAGCAGGGCCGGGACTAGCGCCTTTAGCGAGCAGTACTTC.

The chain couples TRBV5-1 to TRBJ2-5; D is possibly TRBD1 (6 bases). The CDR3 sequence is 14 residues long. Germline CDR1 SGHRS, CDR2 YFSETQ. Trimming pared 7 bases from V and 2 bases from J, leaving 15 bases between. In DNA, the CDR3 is TGCGCCAGCTCATCCGTAGGGGGACAAGAGACCCAGTACTTC. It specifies CASSSVGGQETQYF.

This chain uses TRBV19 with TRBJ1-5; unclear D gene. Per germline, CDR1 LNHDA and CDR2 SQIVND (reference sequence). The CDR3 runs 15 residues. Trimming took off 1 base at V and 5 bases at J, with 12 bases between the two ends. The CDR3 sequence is CASSIGSVGDQPQHF. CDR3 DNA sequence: TGTGCCAGTAGTATAGGTAGCGTCGGAGATCAGCCCCAGCATTTT.

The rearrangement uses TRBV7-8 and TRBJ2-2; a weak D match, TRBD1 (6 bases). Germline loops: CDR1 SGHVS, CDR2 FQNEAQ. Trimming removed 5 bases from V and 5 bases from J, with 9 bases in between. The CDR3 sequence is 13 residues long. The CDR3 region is CASSKGGTGELFF. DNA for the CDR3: TGTGCCAGCAGCAAAGGGGGAACCGGGGAGCTGTTTTTT.

CDR3 residues: CASSLRQGMNTEAFF. CDR3 in DNA: TGTGCCAGCAGCTTGAGGCAGGGTATGAACACTGAAGCTTTCTTT. V usage is TRBV11-3 and J usage is TRBJ1-1; tentatively, D is TRBD1 (5 bases). Trimming pared 3 bases from V and 0 bases from J, leaving 11 bases between. CDR3 size: 15 residues. Germline V lookup: CDR1 SGHNT, CDR2 YENEEA.

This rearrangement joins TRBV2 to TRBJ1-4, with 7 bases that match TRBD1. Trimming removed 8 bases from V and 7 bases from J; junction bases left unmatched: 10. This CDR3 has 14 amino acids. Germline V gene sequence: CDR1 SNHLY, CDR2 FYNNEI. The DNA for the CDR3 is TGTGCCAGCCAAGACAGGGCCTCTAGTGAAAAACTGTTTTTT. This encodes CASQDRASSEKLFF.